These T cell receptor beta chains were read from a single sample in a study of blood T cell repertoires in COVID-19. The protocol was immunoSEQ multiplex PCR, while the TCRdb copy is restricted to in-frame clones and leaves out a portion. The table shows 190,000 or so clones, with just under 80% occurring only once. The sequenced sample was peripheral blood. All receptors come from a woman of 80 years or more with active or convalescent COVID-19. The CDR3 runs from the conserved cysteine through the conserved F or W. A D gene is named only where the DNA matches it firmly. Clone size is given for some rows only: seen once, a few or many times, or a class if the clone is expanded.

len	d_gene	abundance	v_gene	j_gene	CDR3nt	CDR3aa
13	-	-	TRBV18	TRBJ1-1	TGTGCCAGCTCACCAGGACAGAGCAGTGAAGCTTTCTTT	CASSPGQSSEAFF
12	-	-	TRBV28	TRBJ2-1	TGTGCCAGCAGTTTATACAACAATGAGCAGTTCTTC	CASSLYNNEQFF
13	-	-	TRBV7-2	TRBJ2-5	TGTGCCAGCAGCTTAGGGGCCAGAGAGACCCAGTACTTC	CASSLGARETQYF
14	-	-	TRBV5-6	TRBJ1-5	TGTGCCAGCAGCTTGTCAGGGAACAATCAGCCCCAGCATTTT	CASSLSGNNQPQHF
16	TRBD1	-	TRBV5-1	TRBJ2-1	TGCGCCAGCAGTCAAAACCCGGGACAGGTCTACAATGAGCAGTTCTTC	CASSQNPGQVYNEQFF
14	TRBD2	-	TRBV19	TRBJ2-1	TGTGCCAGTAAATCAGCGGGGGACTACAATGAGCAGTTCTTC	CASKSAGDYNEQFF
18	-	-	TRBV27	TRBJ2-4	TGTGCCAGCAGACGGGCCGTCGACAGCACTTTAGCCAAAAACATTCAGTACTTC	CASRRAVDSTLAKNIQYF
17	-	once	TRBV5-1	TRBJ2-3	TGCGCCAGCAGCTTGACCATGACAGGAGGCGAAACAGATACGCAGTATTTT	CASSLTMTGGETDTQYF
14	TRBD2	-	TRBV4-2	TRBJ2-5	TGTGCCAGCAGCCAAAGAGCGGGGGAAGAGACCCAGTACTTC	CASSQRAGEETQYF
14	-	-	TRBV7-2	TRBJ2-2	TGTGCCAGCAGTCCTTACAGGGCCACCGGGGAGCTGTTTTTT	CASSPYRATGELFF
15	TRBD1	-	TRBV28	TRBJ1-2	TGTGCCAGCAGTTCATCCGGGACAGGCATCTATGGCTACACCTTC	CASSSSGTGIYGYTF
15	-	-	TRBV27	TRBJ2-5	TGTGCCAGCAGGAGACTTGGGGGCTACAAAGAGACCCAGTACTTC	CASRRLGGYKETQYF
16	TRBD1	few	TRBV19	TRBJ1-6	TGTGCCAGTAGTACCCGGGACAGGGGGTTCGATTCACCCCTCCACTTT	CASSTRDRGFDSPLHF
13	-	-	TRBV5-1	TRBJ2-5	TGCGCCAGCAGCTTGGTCACAGAAGAGACCCAGTACTTC	CASSLVTEETQYF
15	-	-	TRBV5-1	TRBJ2-3	TGCGCCAGCAGCTTGGAATCGGGGAAGAGGGATACGCAGTATTTT	CASSLESGKRDTQYF
13	TRBD1	-	TRBV15	TRBJ2-2	TGTGCCACCAGCAGACAGGGGGCCGGGGAGCTGTTTTTT	CATSRQGAGELFF
13	-	-	TRBV20-1	TRBJ2-3	TGCAGTGCTAGTAGACAGGAAACAGATACGCAGTATTTT	CSASRQETDTQYF
13	-	-	TRBV14	TRBJ2-6	TGTGCCAAAGGGGTGTCTGGGGCCAACGTCCTGACTTTC	CAKGVSGANVLTF
16	-	-	TRBV11-2	TRBJ2-3	TGTGCCAGCAGCTTAGCTTTTCGGGGTAAGGGAGATACGCAGTATTTT	CASSLAFRGKGDTQYF
14	TRBD2	once	TRBV28	TRBJ2-5	TGTGCCAGCAGTATTAGCGGGGGACAAGAGACCCAGTACTTC	CASSISGGQETQYF
14	TRBD1	-	TRBV29-1	TRBJ2-5	TGCAGCGTTGAACGGGACAGACGCCAAGAGACCCAGTACTTC	CSVERDRRQETQYF
16	TRBD1	-	TRBV7-3	TRBJ1-2	TGTGCCAGCAGCTTAAAGGCAGGGGGCACTTTATTGGGCTACACCTTC	CASSLKAGGTLLGYTF
16	-	once	TRBV10-3	TRBJ2-6	TGTGCCATCACGCCCACAGGGGGGGCTGGGGCCAACGTCCTGACTTTC	CAITPTGGAGANVLTF
14	-	-	TRBV10-3	TRBJ2-1	TGTGCCGTCAGAGATGGTCCCCCCTCCAGTGAGCAGTTCTTC	CAVRDGPPSSEQFF